One sample yielded the 9 T cell receptor beta chains listed below, sequenced in a study of T cells after yellow fever vaccination. MiXCR, applied by TCRdb to the 5' RACE reads, yields one record per CDR3 protein. In the table there are about 340,000 distinct CDR3 sequences, approximately 3.9% of which are singletons. The sample was PBMCs, taken 5 days after the yellow fever booster vaccination. These receptors came from a man younger than 30 who received the YFV17D yellow fever vaccine.

This clonotype was recorded at least ten times. This chain uses TRBV2 with TRBJ2-1; 7 bases are a match to TRBD1. The germline V gene encodes CDR1 SNHLY and CDR2 FYNNEI. After removal of 4 bases from V and 4 bases from J, the junction contained 7 bases not matched to a gene. This CDR3 has 15 amino acids. In DNA, the CDR3 is TGTGCCAGCAGTGTGGGACAGATAGCGTACAATGAGCAGTTCTTC. Translated: CASSVGQIAYNEQFF.

This clonotype showed up just a few times. The chain is built from TRBV7-9 and TRBJ1-2, with D unclear. V dropped 0 bases and J dropped 7 bases, with 6 bases sitting between them. Germline values: CDR1 SEHNR, CDR2 FQNEAQ (reference sequence). The CDR3 loop spans 12 amino acids. The chain's CDR3 is CASSLAVRGYTF. The CDR3 nucleotides read TGTGCCAGCAGCTTAGCCGTGCGTGGCTACACCTTC. Together with reference TRBV7-9 and TRBJ1-2, the CDR3 gives the full variable domain: DTGVSQNPRHKITKRGQNVTFRCDPISEHNRLYWYRQTLGQGPEFLTYFQNEAQLEKSRLLSDRFSAERPKGSFSTLEIQRTEQGDSAMYLCASSLAVRGYTFGSGTRLTVV.

J is TRBJ2-5 and V is TRBV18; TRBD2 matches at 10 bases. Germline CDR1 reads KGHSH; CDR2 reads LQKENI. With V trimmed by 2 bases and J by 5 bases, 8 bases remained unmatched. The CDR3 sequence is 16 residues long. CDR3: CASSPGLAAAGETQYF. CDR3 DNA: TGTGCCAGCTCACCAGGACTAGCGGCCGCAGGGGAGACCCAGTACTTC.

This clonotype came up many times. This chain links TRBV10-3 with TRBJ2-3; TRBD2 matches 11 bases. The CDR3 has 15 amino acids. Trimming cost V 0 bases and J 4 bases; bases outside gene matches: 0. CDR1 ENHRY and CDR2 SYGVKD come from the germline V gene. The CDR3 DNA follows: TGTGCCATCAGTGAGTCTAGCGGGGGGGCAGATACGCAGTATTTT. Amino acid sequence: CAISESSGGADTQYF.

The genes are TRBV5-1 and TRBJ2-3; no firm D call. This CDR3 is 15 amino acids long. Trimming took 0 bases from V and 0 from J, leaving 8 bases between them. Germline V lookup: CDR1 SGHRS, CDR2 YFSETQ. The chain's CDR3 is CASSLGQASTDTQYF. CDR3 bases: TGCGCCAGCAGCTTGGGGCAGGCGAGCACAGATACGCAGTATTTT.

V gene TRBV13 combines with J gene TRBJ2-2; 10 nucleotides line up with TRBD1. The CDR3 extends over 15 amino acids. Germline assignment: CDR1 PRHDT and CDR2 FYEKMQ (reference sequence). The V segment lost 5 bases and the J segment 6 bases; nucleotides outside the gene matches: 6. CDR3 sequence (DNA): TGTGCCAGCAGCACCGACAGGGGGCCAGCCGGGGAGCTGTTTTTT. Amino acids: CASSTDRGPAGELFF.

This clonotype has at least ten counts. The chain links TRBV6-2 or TRBV6-3 to TRBJ2-1, with D uncertain. The germline gives CDR1 MNHEY, CDR2 SVGEGT. V lost 5 bases and J 3 bases, leaving 11 bases between the germline ends. The CDR3 runs to 14 residues. The CDR3 bases are TGTGCCAGCAGTCGTCCGGTCTTCTACAATGAGCAGTTCTTC. It translates to CASSRPVFYNEQFF.

This clonotype was recorded a few times. The V and J genes are TRBV7-3 and TRBJ1-6; 9 nucleotides agree with TRBD1. Germline trimming cut 9 bases from V and 10 bases from J; bases unmatched to any gene: 4. The CDR3 sequence is 12 residues long. The germline V gene has CDR1 SGHTA and CDR2 FQGTGA. The CDR3, as DNA: TGTGCCAGGGGGACAGGGTACTCACCCCTCCACTTT. This codes for CARGTGYSPLHF.

This clonotype showed up many times. The J gene is TRBJ2-7, the V gene TRBV7-8; D might be TRBD1 or TRBD2, each matching 5 bases. This CDR3 has 13 residues. The germline V and J ends were trimmed by 4 bases and 2 bases, with 9 bases remaining between them. Germline assignment: CDR1 SGHVS and CDR2 FQNEAQ. The CDR3 spells CASSSWGTYEQYV. The CDR3, as DNA: TGTGCCAGCAGCTCTTGGGGGACCTACGAGCAGTACGTC.